This is a list of T cell receptor beta chains from one sample in a study of cytomegalovirus exposure and HLA in healthy donors. The table came from immunoSEQ multiplex PCR; TCRdb's copy has only in-frame clones and leaves some out. The sample consists of some 110,000 clones, 77% of them appearing once. The sequenced material came from PBMCs. These receptors all come from a woman aged 40 to 55 in good health and CMV-seropositive. CDR3s include the opening cysteine and the closing phenylalanine or tryptophan. The D gene is left open where the match is weak. Clone size appears in some rows only: once, few, many, or a class for an expanded clone.

CDR3aa	CDR3nt	d_gene	v_gene	abundance	j_gene
CASSVVSGGITGELFF	TGTGCCAGCAGCGTAGTGTCGGGAGGGATCACCGGGGAGCTGTTTTTT	TRBD2	TRBV9	few	TRBJ2-2
CASSFGRAGETQYF	TGTGCCAGCAGCTTCGGGAGGGCGGGGGAGACCCAGTACTTC	TRBD2	TRBV7-9	NA	TRBJ2-5
CAWSRDIANYGYTF	TGTGCCTGGAGCCGGGATATCGCTAACTATGGCTACACCTTC	NA	TRBV30	NA	TRBJ1-2
CASSVGLAGGGQETQYF	TGTGCCAGCAGCGTAGGACTAGCGGGAGGGGGCCAAGAGACCCAGTACTTC	TRBD2	TRBV9	NA	TRBJ2-5
CASSPTGGGGNQPQHF	TGTGCCAGCAGCCCCACAGGAGGGGGCGGCAATCAGCCCCAGCATTTT	TRBD1	TRBV6-6	many	TRBJ1-5
CAWSPGLANEQFF	TGTGCCTGGAGTCCGGGACTAGCGAATGAGCAGTTCTTC	TRBD2	TRBV30	once	TRBJ2-1
CASSLGGTGVRGYTF	TGTGCCAGCAGCTTAGGAGGGACAGGGGTAAGGGGCTACACCTTC	TRBD1	TRBV7-8	NA	TRBJ1-2
CASSGMTGERAGNSNQPQHF	TGTGCCAGCAGTGGAATGACAGGGGAACGGGCTGGGAACAGCAATCAGCCCCAGCATTTT	TRBD1	TRBV6-1	NA	TRBJ1-5
CASREVYTTEAFF	TGTGCCAGCCGGGAGGTTTATACCACTGAAGCTTTCTTT	NA	TRBV7-9	NA	TRBJ1-1
CSSITGADTQYF	TGCAGCTCAATAACAGGGGCAGATACGCAGTATTTT	TRBD1	TRBV29-1	NA	TRBJ2-3
CASSVEGVYTDTQYF	TGTGCCAGCAGCGTAGAAGGGGTATACACAGATACGCAGTATTTT	NA	TRBV9	NA	TRBJ2-3
CASSYGTGDNSPLHF	TGTGCCAGCAGTTACGGGACAGGGGATAATTCACCCCTCCACTTT	TRBD1	TRBV28	NA	TRBJ1-6
CASSAHTGTSDYEQFF	TGTGCCAGCAGCGCTCATACCGGGACTAGCGACTATGAGCAGTTCTTC	TRBD2	TRBV11-2	few	TRBJ2-1
CASSERLTGERYQETQYF	TGTGCCAGCAGTGAGAGGCTTACAGGGGAGAGGTACCAAGAGACCCAGTACTTC	TRBD1	TRBV6-1	NA	TRBJ2-5
CASSPGQVNNEQFF	TGCGCCAGCAGCCCGGGACAGGTTAACAATGAGCAGTTCTTC	TRBD1	TRBV5-1	few	TRBJ2-1
CASSTGTGGVYGYTF	TGTGCCAGCTCAACAGGGACAGGGGGAGTGTATGGCTACACCTTC	TRBD1	TRBV18	NA	TRBJ1-2
CASSEPGQGLYEQYF	TGTGCCAGCAGTGAACCGGGACAGGGTCTATACGAGCAGTACTTC	TRBD1	TRBV25-1	medium-sized	TRBJ2-7
CASSLARSTHEQYF	TGTGCCAGCAGCTTAGCCCGCAGTACCCACGAGCAGTACTTC	NA	TRBV11-2	NA	TRBJ2-7
CASSYQGTYNEQFF	TGTGCCAGCAGCTACCAGGGTACCTACAATGAGCAGTTCTTC	NA	TRBV27	once	TRBJ2-1
CSVVGLAINNEQFF	TGCAGCGTTGTAGGACTAGCTATCAACAATGAGCAGTTCTTC	TRBD2	TRBV29-1	NA	TRBJ2-1
CASSLIFDNGQFF	TGTGCCAGCAGCCTTATCTTCGACAATGGGCAGTTCTTC	NA	TRBV6-1	NA	TRBJ2-1
CASSLILQGPNTEAFF	TGTGCCAGCAGCTTAATCTTACAGGGCCCGAACACTGAAGCTTTCTTT	NA	TRBV7-2	NA	TRBJ1-1
CASSPGTTGYGYTF	TGCGCCAGCAGCCCTGGGACAACTGGTTATGGCTACACCTTC	NA	TRBV5-1	once	TRBJ1-2
CASSLSGGSREQYF	TGTGCCAGCAGTTTAAGCGGGGGGTCTAGAGAGCAGTACTTC	TRBD2	TRBV27	NA	TRBJ2-7
CASSVRPRGTGANVLTF	TGTGCCAGCAGTGTACGCCCAAGGGGGACTGGGGCCAACGTCCTGACTTTC	NA	TRBV6-1	NA	TRBJ2-6
CASSSNVQGSYGYTF	TGTGCCAGCAGTAGCAACGTACAGGGGAGCTATGGCTACACCTTC	TRBD1	TRBV6-1	NA	TRBJ1-2
CASSRRILAGAAYEQYF	TGTGCCAGCAGCAGGCGGATACTAGCGGGAGCGGCCTACGAGCAGTACTTC	NA	TRBV21-1	few	TRBJ2-7
CASTPGRGWSGELFF	TGTGCCAGCACCCCCGGGAGGGGTTGGTCCGGGGAGCTGTTTTTT	TRBD2	TRBV6-5	NA	TRBJ2-2
CASREGVILSGDTEAFF	TGTGCCAGCAGAGAGGGAGTTATTCTGTCTGGGGACACTGAAGCTTTCTTT	NA	TRBV28	NA	TRBJ1-1
CASSLSDRVGGYTF	TGTGCCAGCAGTTTGTCGGACAGGGTCGGTGGCTACACCTTC	TRBD1	TRBV28	NA	TRBJ1-2
CASSLMGRGRTYEQYF	TGTGCCAGCAGTTTAATGGGCAGGGGGAGGACCTACGAGCAGTACTTC	NA	TRBV27	NA	TRBJ2-7
CASRRTGDNSPLHF	TGTGCCAGCAGGAGGACAGGGGATAATTCACCCCTCCACTTT	TRBD1	TRBV6-5	NA	TRBJ1-6
CASSYSGTYNEQFF	TGTGCCAGCAGTTATAGCGGGACCTACAATGAGCAGTTCTTC	TRBD2	TRBV6-5	NA	TRBJ2-1
CASSQASLPYEQYF	TGCGCCAGCAGCCAAGCAAGCCTGCCCTACGAGCAGTACTTC	NA	TRBV4-1	NA	TRBJ2-7
CASSPPLAVSYEQYF	TGTGCCAGCTCACCACCGCTAGCGGTTTCCTACGAGCAGTACTTC	TRBD2	TRBV18	few	TRBJ2-7
CASSLAAGGHNEQFF	TGCGCCAGCAGCTTGGCGGCGGGAGGACACAATGAGCAGTTCTTC	TRBD2	TRBV5-1	NA	TRBJ2-1
CASSLNLKRDREGWQPQHF	TGCGCCAGCAGCCTAAACCTCAAAAGGGACAGGGAAGGCTGGCAGCCCCAGCATTTT	TRBD1	TRBV4-1	NA	TRBJ1-5
CASSPPDSNQETQYF	TGTGCCAGCAGCCCCCCGGACTCGAACCAAGAGACCCAGTACTTC	NA	TRBV28	few	TRBJ2-5
CASRGQGPTDTQYF	TGTGCCAGCAGGGGACAGGGTCCAACAGATACGCAGTATTTT	TRBD1	TRBV28	NA	TRBJ2-3
CASSQDPWGVRTDTQYF	TGCGCCAGCAGCCAAGATCCATGGGGGGTGCGCACAGATACGCAGTATTTT	NA	TRBV4-1	few	TRBJ2-3